The 12 T cell receptor beta chains reported below all come from one sample, sequenced in a study of Graves' ophthalmopathy and Graves' hyperthyroidism. RNA served as the template for amplifying TCR beta CDR3 regions. HTBI primers served in a first-round RT-PCR, which a second-round multiplex PCR followed. TCRdb reprocessed the multiplex PCR reads via MiXCR and lists one record per CDR3 protein. This table holds about 660,000 distinct CDR3 sequences, approximately 39% found once. The sample taken for sequencing was peripheral blood. The receptors come from an adult man with Graves' ophthalmopathy.

This rearrangement joins TRBV12-3 or TRBV12-4 to TRBJ2-3; TRBD2 matches 9 bases. This CDR3 is built from 17 residues. V dropped 5 bases and J dropped 1; count of bases not matched to a gene: 10. The CDR3: CASSPNVAGAGTDTQYF. The CDR3, as DNA: TGTGCCAGCAGTCCGAACGTAGCGGGGGCTGGCACAGATACGCAGTATTTT.

This clonotype appeared many times. The genes are TRBV2 and TRBJ2-7; 7 bases are shared with TRBD2. Germline CDR1 is SNHLY and CDR2 is FYNNEI. After removal of 4 bases from V and 0 bases from J, the junction contained 6 bases not matched to a gene. This CDR3 has 15 amino acids. The CDR3 DNA sequence: TGTGCCAGCAGTGCTGGAGCGGGAATCTCCTACGAGCAGTACTTC. Its protein product is CASSAGAGISYEQYF. Full variable domain (rest looked up from reference TRBV2 and TRBJ2-7): EPEVTQTPSHQVTQMGQEVILRCVPISNHLYFYWYRQILGQKVEFLVSFYNNEISEKSEIFDDQFSVERPDGSNFTLKIRSTKLEDSAMYFCASSAGAGISYEQYFGPGTRLTVT.

This clonotype was found many times. The CDR3 DNA follows: TGCGCCAGCAGCTTTACACCTACCTACGAGCAGTACTTC. Translation: CASSFTPTYEQYF. This chain connects TRBV5-1 to TRBJ2-7; D unclear. The germline CDR1 and CDR2 sequences are SGHRS and YFSETQ. The CDR3 consists of 13 residues. Trimming cost V 2 bases and J 2 bases, with 8 bases left between them.

J is TRBJ2-3 and V is TRBV2; D not resolved. The germline V gene has CDR1 SNHLY and CDR2 FYNNEI. This CDR3 has 14 amino acids. V lost 3 bases and J 0 bases, leaving 7 bases between the germline ends. CDR3 sequence: CASSDRSSTDTQYF. Written as DNA, the CDR3 is TGTGCCAGCAGTGATAGATCCAGCACAGATACGCAGTATTTT.

This clonotype was recorded many times. V is TRBV2 and J is TRBJ1-5; possibly TRBD1 for D (5 bases). The CDR3 has 13 amino acids. Germline-derived CDR1 and CDR2 are SNHLY and FYNNEI. The V gene lost 6 bases and the J gene lost 10 bases, with 16 bases spanning the gap. The CDR3 region is CASRGTLLDPQHF. The CDR3 DNA is TGTGCCAGCAGGGGGACTCTTCTTGACCCCCAGCATTTT.

This clonotype has only a few counts. The chain links TRBV4-3 to TRBJ2-2; possibly TRBD1 for D (6 bases). Trimming left V 0 bases short and J 7 bases short, with 12 bases between. The germline CDR1 and CDR2 sequences are LGHNA and YSLEER. CDR3 length: 15 amino acids. The CDR3 reads CASSQEPGAGGELFF. As DNA, the CDR3 is TGCGCCAGCAGCCAAGAGCCAGGGGCAGGCGGGGAGCTGTTTTTT.

This clonotype was picked up a small number of times. This sequence joins TRBV6-2 or TRBV6-3 and TRBJ2-5, with 8 bases fitting TRBD2. Germline CDR1 and CDR2: MNHEY and SVGEGT. This CDR3 spans 17 amino acids. With 0 bases clipped from V and 4 bases from J, the junction kept 10 bases outside the gene matches. The CDR3 coding sequence is TGTGCCAGCAGTTACTCCGCCTCGTCCAGCGGGGGAGAGACCCAGTACTTC. Its translation is CASSYSASSSGGETQYF.

This chain uses TRBV6-2 or TRBV6-3 with TRBJ1-6, with D tentatively TRBD1 (5 bases). This CDR3 has 14 residues. Germline lookup yields CDR1 MNHEY and CDR2 SVGEGT. Trimming cost V 4 bases and J 11 bases, with 15 bases left between them. For the CDR3, the DNA is TGTGCCAGCAGTTTACTCCAGGGAAGTCCACCCCTCCACTTT. This codes for CASSLLQGSPPLHF.

This clonotype was recorded many times. The chain couples TRBV19 to TRBJ1-5; D remains unclear. This CDR3 is built from 13 residues. The V and J ends lost 5 bases and 6 bases respectively, with 11 bases between them. The V gene's germline CDR1 is LNHDA and CDR2 SQIVND (reference sequence). CDR3 nucleotides: TGTGCCAGTAGTGAATGGCGGGGTCAGCCCCAGCATTTT. Translating it yields CASSEWRGQPQHF.

The count of this clonotype is one. This clone may be a read error of a much larger clone one base away. The rearrangement joins TRBV29-1 to TRBJ2-7; TRBD2 agrees at 7 bases. The CDR3 runs to 13 residues. CDR1 and CDR2 from the germline V gene are SQVTM and ANQGSEA. The CDR3 DNA reads TGCAGCGTTGGGGGAGGGGACTCCTACGAGCGGTACTTC. Amino acid sequence: CSVGGGDSYERYF.

About this clonotype itself: Sequence at one end of the junction differs from germline and may be a read error. In nucleotides, the CDR3 is TGTGCCATCAGTGATCCAGCGGGAGGGCCGGGTGAGCAGTTTTTT. It is translated as CAISDPAGGPGEQFF. This sequence joins TRBV10-3 and TRBJ2-2; 10 positions match TRBD2. The CDR3 covers 15 residues. Germline CDR1 is ENHRY and CDR2 is SYGVKD.

This clonotype was counted between two and nine times. The chain has TRBV18 and TRBJ2-5; D call uncertain. The germline V gene encodes CDR1 KGHSH and CDR2 LQKENI. The CDR3 is made up of 13 amino acids. Between the trimmed V and J ends, which lost 3 bases and 5 bases, there was a span of 10 bases. Here the CDR3 reads CASSPGQRETQYF. CDR3 sequence (DNA): TGTGCCAGCTCACCGGGCCAACGGGAGACCCAGTACTTC.